This T cell receptor (beta chain) is from a study of T cell responses to AZD1222 COVID-19 vaccine. Overall study: Second-dose timings of about 4 or about 12 weeks were pooled. Notes on the study in general: The study reported that nearly half of spike-specific TCRs target unmutated variant regions.

Trimming cost V 4 bases and J 5 bases; bases outside gene matches: 11. The CDR3 contains 16 residues. Germline CDR1 LGHDT, CDR2 YNNKEL (reference sequence). With respect to this clone: Its specificity is unknown.

Sequencing was performed with immunoSEQ multiplex PCR; in TCRdb, only in-frame clones are kept and a portion is missing. The sample includes about 130,000 clones, 70% to 90% of them seen just once. The TCR comes from an adult in good health. The input for sequencing was peripheral blood, taken on day 0 of AZD1222 vaccination. The chain uses TRBV3-1 (or the pseudogene TRBV3-2) and TRBJ2-3; 8 bases match TRBD1. The DNA for the CDR3 is TGTGCCAGCAGCCCGAGGCGCAGGGGGCTCAAAGATACGCAGTATTTT. Protein sequence: CASSPRRRGLKDTQYF.